The source of this T cell receptor (beta chain) is a study of CD8 T cells in Susac syndrome. This clonotype was found once. The RNA, about 0.45 to 1 ug, was put through reverse transcription using random hexamers. An immunoSEQ multiplex PCR amplified TCR beta CDR3 over 54 Vbeta and 13 Jbeta. Each CDR3 protein is one row after TCRdb ran MiXCR on the immunoSEQ multiplex PCR reads. The table lists 150,000 to 200,000 distinct CDR3 sequences, approximately 95% of them singletons, with 0.15% to 0.2% in the top ten. CD8+ and CD4+ T cells from blood underwent TCR beta sequencing, which was carried out in a high-throughput format. The TEMRA cells underwent FACS enrichment, while the CD8+ and CD4+ T cells underwent negative isolation. The germline V and J ends were trimmed by 5 bases and 1 base, with 15 bases remaining between them. The CDR3 runs 15 residues. Germline assignment: CDR1 MDHEN and CDR2 SYDVKM.

The source of this sequence is a human donor with multiple sclerosis. The chain carries TRBV28 and TRBJ2-7; D is possibly TRBD2 (5 bases). Sequencing used CD8+ T cells from PBMCs. The CDR3 sequence: CASSPPQGRSYEQYF. CDR3 nucleotides: TGTGCCAGCAGTCCCCCTCAAGGGAGATCCTACGAGCAGTACTTC.